This T cell receptor beta chain was observed in a study of radiation and T cells in renal cell carcinoma (TCRdb year 2020). The study in broad terms: In total, about 51 samples underwent TCR beta sequencing: 25 or so tumors plus 27 peripheral blood samples. The final blood draw took place at 4 weeks after radiation, the same time as nephrectomy. Across all 50 or so samples, under 5 million unique CDR3 nucleotide sequences, encoding around 2.4 million unique CDR3 amino acid sequences, were identified. The research as a whole found: The single-armed trial design could not address effects of radiation dose or scheduling on the TCR repertoire. Because pretreatment tumor biopsies were not available, the baseline intratumoral presence of clonotypes could not be determined. Changes in the blood repertoire were not tracked past 4 weeks after treatment. Top tumor clonotypes rose in blood from baseline to 2 weeks post-radiation, then contracted by 4 weeks, suggesting transient expansion of tumor-resident clones.

Unmatched junction bases come to 9, with V trimmed by 5 bases and J by 14 bases. The CDR3 sequence holds 13 residues, the cysteine and phenylalanine included. Of all the DNA, just the CDR3 is kept, 39 bases in frame from base 1. From a lookup of the germline V gene (reference sequence), CDR1 and CDR2 are MNHEY and SMNVEV. Worth noting for this clone: Its cognate antigen has yet to be identified. No per-base quality is available; no much larger clone lies one base away.

TCR beta libraries were generated from genomic DNA with the immunoSEQ kit, following the manufacturer's recommendations. To prepare libraries, a first multiplex PCR with proprietary primers was run, followed by a second PCR that added unique barcodes, and a bead cleanup was done after each round. Each sample batch included a kit-provided positive control reaction and a negative control reaction. The final libraries were assessed on an Agilent 4200 TapeStation D1000 ScreenTape, pooled by volume, and quantified by qPCR. Sequencing was performed on an Illumina NextSeq500 with a MidOutput 150-cycle cartridge, and 156 Read1 and 15 Index1 cycles were run with kit custom primers. The pooled library was loaded at 0.9 to 1 pM with a 20% PhiX control spike-in. Processing in the source paper ran as follows. Vendor-processed data were analyzed in R, with a clonotype defined as all T cells sharing the same CDR3 nucleotide sequence. In the clone abundance analyses, frequencies were normalized to the 10,000 most abundant clones in each sample. Public T cell clones, averaging fewer than five per sample, were removed before analysis. Tumor-enriched clonotypes and baseline blood-enriched clonotypes were defined as those with an abundance difference of at least 32-fold between compartments. A beta-binomial differential abundance model was used to identify clonotypes that were expanded or contracted between blood time points. Tumor-blood repertoire similarity was measured with the Baroni-Urbani and Buser coefficient, and group comparisons used two-tailed Wilcoxon tests in R. TCRdb re-hosts the immuneACCESS table, in-frame sequences only. Its copies lack some clones; in the studies checked, an unresolved V gene accounts for under half of them, and the cause for the rest is not known. V, J and clone size derive from that table, while D and trimming were established from the DNA sequence. This sample lists about 34,000 clones; approximately 84% were detected once. About 30% of the sample comes from the top ten.

Reading the label with the study, this specimen's time point is: blood 4 weeks post-SBRT, at nephrectomy. Interpreted using the paper, the treatment or condition label stands for: 15 Gy SBRT to primary tumor, nephrectomy 4 weeks later. The samples were obtained from a clinical trial, where primary renal cell carcinomas were treated with 15 Gy stereotactic body radiation therapy and then removed by nephrectomy 4 weeks afterward. Serial peripheral blood from radiation-treated patients was sampled at baseline, 2 weeks and 4 weeks after SBRT to track tumor-enriched clonotypes. Every patient had renal cell carcinoma of clear cell pathology. Genomic DNA for TCR sequencing was prepared using the QIAamp DNA Blood Mini Kit (Qiagen). Only samples passing all quality control checks were included in the analyses.

The sequence joins TRBV27 to TRBJ2-1, with 10 middle bases fitting TRBD2. The TCR was taken from a man aged 60 to 75 with renal cell carcinoma. Material: blood, obtained from a patient whose treatment included radiotherapy and nephrectomy. The CDR3 sequence is CASSTTAGGPEFF. The DNA sequence is as follows: TGTGCCAGCAGTACCACAGCGGGAGGGCCGGAGTTCTTC.